This entry concerns a single T cell receptor (beta chain). The authors' processing: Researchers report that nucleated cell counts were estimated from reference gene primer amplification. The assay was immunoSEQ multiplex PCR, and TCRdb's table has in-frame clones only and misses some. For V, J and clone size, that table is used; D and trimming come from the DNA. The sample contains approximately 170,000 clones, about 74% of which appear only once. The sample originates from a study of blood T cell repertoires in COVID-19. At the level of the study: COVID-19 samples from acute and convalescent phases originated in the United States, Italy and Spain. Nucleic acid was either cDNA or gDNA, and it came from T cells, B-cell-depleted T cells, or PBMCs.

The germline CDR1 and CDR2 sequences are MNHNS and SASEGT. V shed 1 base, J shed 16 bases, and the junction held 6 bases outside the gene matches. This CDR3 region has 12 residues. The sample consisted of peripheral blood. The V and J genes are TRBV6-1 and TRBJ1-5; TRBD1 agrees at 8 bases. This clonotype originated in a woman aged 80 or over with acute or convalescent COVID-19. The CDR3 loop is CASSEGQGPSHF. The DNA of the CDR3 is TGTGCCAGCAGTGAAGGACAGGGGCCCTCTCATTTT.